The next 21 T cell receptor beta chains were all read from a single sample in a study of blood T cell repertoires in COVID-19. Measured with immunoSEQ multiplex PCR; TCRdb has only the in-frame clones, and not every one. The table records roughly 230,000 clones, more than 70% of them present only once. The sequencing sample was made of peripheral blood. Receptors were obtained from a man in his forties with active or convalescent COVID-19.

This chain links TRBV5-1 with TRBJ2-3; 13 nucleotides line up with TRBD2. The V gene's germline CDR1 is SGHRS and CDR2 YFSETQ. With V trimmed by 4 bases and J by 4 bases, 12 bases remained unmatched. The length of the CDR3 is 18 residues. The CDR3 sequence is CASSETPTSGGGSDTQYF. The CDR3 DNA follows: TGCGCCAGCAGCGAAACCCCCACTAGCGGGGGGGGATCAGATACGCAGTATTTT.

This clone came up once. The chain is built from TRBV11-2 and TRBJ2-5; 10 bases are shared with TRBD2. The CDR3 length is 16 residues. CDR1 and CDR2 from the germline V gene are SGHAT and FQNNGV. Losses at the gene ends were 4 bases for V and 2 bases for J; bases not matched to a gene: 7. DNA of the CDR3: TGTGCCAGCAGCTCCACCTTAGCGGGGGGACAAGAGACCCAGTACTTC. Its protein is CASSSTLAGGQETQYF.

The V call is TRBV13, the J call TRBJ2-3; the match to TRBD2 covers 7 bases. J was trimmed by 4 bases and V by 2 bases; bases with no gene match: 9. The CDR3 sequence is 16 residues long. Germline-derived CDR1 and CDR2 are PRHDT and FYEKMQ (reference sequence). CDR3 protein: CASSLFWEGRPDTQYF. CDR3 in DNA: TGTGCCAGCAGCTTATTCTGGGAGGGCCGACCAGATACGCAGTATTTT.

V is TRBV7-2 and J is TRBJ1-2, with D tentatively TRBD1 (6 bases). Germline loops: CDR1 SGHTA, CDR2 FQGNSA. The length of the CDR3 is 13 residues. The V end was cut by 5 bases, the J end by 5 bases, with 12 bases between. The CDR3 protein is CASSTSGVYGYTF. CDR3 bases: TGTGCCAGCAGCACTTCAGGGGTTTATGGCTACACCTTC.

The V gene is TRBV4-1, the J gene TRBJ1-2; TRBD1 might be the D (6 bases). V was trimmed by 4 bases and J by 0 bases, leaving 12 bases between them. The germline CDR1 and CDR2 sequences are MGHRA and YSYEKL. CDR3 length: 15 residues. The CDR3 region has the DNA TGCGCCAGCAGCCCGGACAGTATTACTAACTATGGCTACACCTTC. This sequence encodes CASSPDSITNYGYTF.

This chain connects TRBV25-1 to TRBJ1-5, with D possibly matching TRBD1 (6 bases). The CDR3 extends over 13 amino acids. V was trimmed by 5 bases and J by 6 bases, leaving 11 bases between them. Germline CDR1 MGHDK, CDR2 SYGVNS. The CDR3 nucleotides are TGTGCCAGCAGTAGTACAGGGTCTCAGCCCCAGCATTTT. Translation: CASSSTGSQPQHF.

The genes are TRBV24-1 and TRBJ1-2, with D possibly matching TRBD1 (5 bases). Germline-derived CDR1 and CDR2 are KGHDR and SFDVKD. V lost 9 bases, J lost 5 bases, and 39 bases lay in between. The CDR3 loop spans 21 amino acids. In DNA, the CDR3 is TGTGCCACCTGCCGCCCTACACCCCTGGACATGTGGCTCTCGGGGGGGTATGGCTACACCTTC. Translation: CATCRPTPLDMWLSGGYGYTF.

V gene TRBV30 combines with J gene TRBJ1-2; the D gene is possibly TRBD1 (5 bases). The length of the CDR3 is 11 residues. Looked up from germline, CDR1 is GTSNPN and CDR2 is SVGIG (reference sequence). V lost 0 bases and J lost 8, with 7 bases in between. DNA of the CDR3: TGTGCCTGGAGTGTAGGGGAAGGCTACACCTTC. Protein sequence: CAWSVGEGYTF.

This chain links TRBV4-3 with TRBJ2-7, with D possibly being TRBD1 (6 bases). Looked up from germline, CDR1 is LGHNA and CDR2 is YSLEER. This CDR3 is built from 16 residues. Trimming left V 3 bases short and J 5 bases short, with 20 bases between. The CDR3 is CASSHARGSGRDEQYF. The CDR3, as DNA: TGCGCCAGCAGCCACGCTAGGGGGTCCGGGCGCGACGAGCAGTACTTC.

The chain combines TRBV5-1 with TRBJ2-1; 16 bases are shared with TRBD2. Germline V gene lookup returns CDR1 SGHRS and CDR2 YFSETQ. After removal of 3 bases from V and 9 bases from J, the junction contained 9 bases not matched to a gene. The CDR3 sequence is 17 residues long. The CDR3 DNA is TGCGCCAGCAGCTCTACCGGGACTAGCGGGAGGGCCGGTGAGCAGTTCTTC. It is translated as CASSSTGTSGRAGEQFF.

This chain joins TRBV10-3 and TRBJ1-2; 7 nucleotides match TRBD1. This CDR3 has 15 residues. V dropped 3 bases and J dropped 7; count of bases not matched to a gene: 11. Germline values: CDR1 ENHRY, CDR2 SYGVKD. The CDR3 loop reads CAISDPTSGGRGYTF. CDR3 coding DNA: TGTGCCATCAGTGACCCAACCTCAGGGGGGCGTGGCTACACCTTC.

The rearrangement uses TRBV19 and TRBJ1-4; 7 positions agree with TRBD1. The CDR3 is 14 residues long. Germline-derived CDR1 and CDR2 are LNHDA and SQIVND (reference sequence). V dropped 7 bases and J dropped 6; count of bases not matched to a gene: 8. This CDR3 reads CASKRGQVDEKLFF. The CDR3 DNA is TGTGCCAGTAAAAGGGGGCAAGTGGATGAAAAACTGTTTTTT.

The genes are TRBV24-1 and TRBJ2-2; 10 bases map to TRBD1. CDR3 length: 17 residues. The trim removed 3 bases at V and 6 bases at J, leaving 9 bases unmatched. CDR1 KGHDR and CDR2 SFDVKD come from the germline V gene. This CDR3 is CATSDHRPGQGAGELFF. In DNA, the CDR3 is TGTGCCACCAGTGATCACAGACCAGGACAGGGGGCCGGGGAGCTGTTTTTT.

V gene TRBV5-1 combines with J gene TRBJ2-7; 7 nucleotides align to TRBD1. CDR3 size: 15 residues. Germline V gives CDR1 SGHRS, CDR2 YFSETQ. With 4 bases clipped from V and 3 bases from J, the junction kept 10 bases outside the gene matches. The CDR3 DNA sequence: TGCGCCAGCAGCCTAACTGACAGGGACAACTACGAGCAGTACTTC. Amino acid sequence: CASSLTDRDNYEQYF.

The V and J genes are TRBV4-1 and TRBJ1-4, with a weak D call TRBD1 (6 bases). Trimming removed 4 bases at V and 0 bases at J, with 9 bases between. The CDR3 contains 15 residues. CDR1 is MGHRA and CDR2 is YSYEKL in the germline V gene. CDR3 nucleotide sequence: TGCGCCAGCAGCCGAACAGGGACAACTAATGAAAAACTGTTTTTT. Translation gives CASSRTGTTNEKLFF.

The chain carries TRBV5-6 and TRBJ2-3; D is possibly TRBD1 (6 bases). V was cut by 1 base and J by 4 bases, with 13 bases left in between. This CDR3 is built from 15 residues. The germline CDR1 and CDR2 sequences are SGHDT and YYEEEE. The CDR3 nucleotides read TGTGCCAGCAGCTTGCCAGGGGTTCGCGCAGATACGCAGTATTTT. Protein sequence: CASSLPGVRADTQYF.

This chain uses TRBV19 with TRBJ1-3; possible D gene TRBD1, 5 bases. Germline lookup yields CDR1 LNHDA and CDR2 SQIVND (reference sequence). This CDR3 is 14 amino acids long. V was cut by 6 bases and J by 4 bases, with 13 bases left in between. CDR3 nucleotide sequence: TGTGCCAGTAGACTACCAGGGTCCGGAAACACCATATATTTT. Amino acid sequence: CASRLPGSGNTIYF.

This chain connects TRBV29-1 to TRBJ2-7; 10 bases align to TRBD1. V lost 6 bases to trimming and J lost 3 bases; unmatched junction nucleotides: 8. The germline gives CDR1 SQVTM, CDR2 ANQGSEA. CDR3 length: 14 residues. CDR3 DNA sequence: TGCAGCGTGGAACCGGGACAGGGGAACTACGAGCAGTACTTC. Translation gives CSVEPGQGNYEQYF.

A few counts support this clone. This rearrangement joins TRBV12-3 or TRBV12-4 to TRBJ1-1; D call uncertain. V was trimmed by 5 bases and J by 2 bases, leaving 9 bases between them. There are 13 residues in the CDR3. As DNA, the CDR3 is TGTGCCAGCAGTAGAATTAGAAACACTGAAGCTTTCTTT. Protein: CASSRIRNTEAFF.

The chain has TRBV24-1 and TRBJ1-6; 7 nucleotides agree with TRBD1. The CDR3 has 14 residues. Germline trimming cut 4 bases from V and 8 bases from J; bases unmatched to any gene: 4. From germline, CDR1 is KGHDR and CDR2 SFDVKD. CDR3 nucleotide sequence: TGTGCCACCAGTGACGGTGACAGGGATTCACCCCTCCACTTT. Its translation is CATSDGDRDSPLHF.

This chain links TRBV5-6 with TRBJ1-6; 11 bases are a match to TRBD1. Germline V gives CDR1 SGHDT, CDR2 YYEEEE. The CDR3 loop spans 18 amino acids. V lost 4 bases and J lost 4; bases outside the gene matches: 10. The CDR3 here is CASSPGTGGDWYNSPLHF. The CDR3 DNA is TGTGCCAGCAGCCCGGGGACAGGGGGAGACTGGTATAATTCACCCCTCCACTTT.